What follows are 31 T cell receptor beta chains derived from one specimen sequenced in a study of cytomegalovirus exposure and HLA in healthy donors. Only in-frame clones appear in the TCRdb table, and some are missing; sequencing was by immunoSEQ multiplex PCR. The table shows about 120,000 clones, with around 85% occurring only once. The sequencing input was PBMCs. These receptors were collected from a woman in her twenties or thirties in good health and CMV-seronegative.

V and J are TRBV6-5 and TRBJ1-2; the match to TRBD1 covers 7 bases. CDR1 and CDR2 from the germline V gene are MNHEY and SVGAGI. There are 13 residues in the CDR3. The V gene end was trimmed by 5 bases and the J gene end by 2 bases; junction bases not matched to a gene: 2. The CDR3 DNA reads TGTGCCAGCAGTGCACAGGGGAACTATGGCTACACCTTC. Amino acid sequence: CASSAQGNYGYTF.

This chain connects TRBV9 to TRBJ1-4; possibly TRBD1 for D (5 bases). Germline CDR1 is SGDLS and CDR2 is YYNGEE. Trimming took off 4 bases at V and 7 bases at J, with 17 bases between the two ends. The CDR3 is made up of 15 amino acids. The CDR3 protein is CASSPMGGNREKLFF. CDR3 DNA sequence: TGTGCCAGCAGCCCCATGGGGGGGAATCGTGAAAAACTGTTTTTT.

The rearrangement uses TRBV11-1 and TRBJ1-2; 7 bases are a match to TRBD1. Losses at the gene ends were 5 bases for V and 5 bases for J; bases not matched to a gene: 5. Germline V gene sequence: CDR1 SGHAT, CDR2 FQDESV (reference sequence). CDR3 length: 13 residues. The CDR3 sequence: CASSIGQEYGYTF. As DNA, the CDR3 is TGTGCCAGCAGCATCGGACAGGAGTATGGCTACACCTTC.

The CDR3 sequence is CASQINYGYTF. The CDR3 DNA reads TGTGCCAGTCAGATTAACTATGGCTACACCTTC. The chain recombines TRBV6-1 with TRBJ1-2, with D uncertain. CDR1 MNHNS and CDR2 SASEGT come from the germline V gene. Between the trimmed V and J ends, which lost 9 bases and 1 base, there was a span of 6 bases. The CDR3 covers 11 residues.

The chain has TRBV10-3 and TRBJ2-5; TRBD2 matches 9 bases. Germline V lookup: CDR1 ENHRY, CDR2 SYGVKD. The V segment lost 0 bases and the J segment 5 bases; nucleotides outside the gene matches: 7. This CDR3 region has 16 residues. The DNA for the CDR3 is TGTGCCATCAGTGAGTCGGCGGGGGGGCGTCCCGAGACCCAGTACTTC. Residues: CAISESAGGRPETQYF.

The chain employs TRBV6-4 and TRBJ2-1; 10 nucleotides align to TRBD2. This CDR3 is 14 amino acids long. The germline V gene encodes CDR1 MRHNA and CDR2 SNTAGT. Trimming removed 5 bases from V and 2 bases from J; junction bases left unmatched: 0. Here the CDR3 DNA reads TGTGCCAGCAGTAGCGGGGGGGCCTACAATGAGCAGTTCTTC. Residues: CASSSGGAYNEQFF.

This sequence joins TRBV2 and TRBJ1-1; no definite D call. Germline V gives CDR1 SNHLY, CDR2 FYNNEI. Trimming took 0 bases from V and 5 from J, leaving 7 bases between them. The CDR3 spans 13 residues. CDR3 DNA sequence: TGTGCCAGCAGTGAAGCACGGGAGACTGAAGCTTTCTTT. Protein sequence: CASSEARETEAFF.

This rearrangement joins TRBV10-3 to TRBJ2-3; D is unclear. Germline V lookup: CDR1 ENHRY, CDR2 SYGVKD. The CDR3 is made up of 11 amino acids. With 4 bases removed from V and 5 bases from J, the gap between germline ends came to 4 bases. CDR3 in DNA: TGTGCCATCAGTGTCGGAGATACGCAGTATTTT. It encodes CAISVGDTQYF.

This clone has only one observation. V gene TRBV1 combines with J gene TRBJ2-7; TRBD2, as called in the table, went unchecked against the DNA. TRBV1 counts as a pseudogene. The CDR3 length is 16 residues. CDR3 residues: CTSSPPSGGAFYEQYF. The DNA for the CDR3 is TGCACCAGCAGCCCACCTAGCGGGGGCGCTTTCTACGAGCAGTACTTC.

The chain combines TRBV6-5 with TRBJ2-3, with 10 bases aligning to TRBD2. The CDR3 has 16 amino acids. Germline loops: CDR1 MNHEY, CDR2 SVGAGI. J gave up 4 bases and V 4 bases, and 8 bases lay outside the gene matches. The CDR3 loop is CASSLLAGGPSDTQYF. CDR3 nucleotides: TGTGCCAGCAGTTTATTAGCGGGGGGACCCTCAGATACGCAGTATTTT.

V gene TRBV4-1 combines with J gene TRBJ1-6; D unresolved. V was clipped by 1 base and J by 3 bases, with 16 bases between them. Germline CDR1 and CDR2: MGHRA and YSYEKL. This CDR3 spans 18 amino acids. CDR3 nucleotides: TGCGCCAGCAGCCAAGGGGAGACAAACAAAGGCTATAATTCACCCCTCCACTTT. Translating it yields CASSQGETNKGYNSPLHF.

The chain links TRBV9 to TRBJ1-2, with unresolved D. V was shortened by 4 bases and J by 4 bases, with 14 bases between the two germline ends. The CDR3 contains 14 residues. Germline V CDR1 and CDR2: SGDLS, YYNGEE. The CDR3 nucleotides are TGTGCCAGCAGCCTCGGAGTTGGCGGCTATGGCTACACCTTC. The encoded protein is CASSLGVGGYGYTF.

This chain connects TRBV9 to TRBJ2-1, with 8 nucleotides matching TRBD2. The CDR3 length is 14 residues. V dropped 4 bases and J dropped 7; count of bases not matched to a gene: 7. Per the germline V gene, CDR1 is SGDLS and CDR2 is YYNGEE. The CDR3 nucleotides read TGTGCCAGCAGCCCCCCCGGGGGGGGTAATGAGCAGTTCTTC. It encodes CASSPPGGGNEQFF.

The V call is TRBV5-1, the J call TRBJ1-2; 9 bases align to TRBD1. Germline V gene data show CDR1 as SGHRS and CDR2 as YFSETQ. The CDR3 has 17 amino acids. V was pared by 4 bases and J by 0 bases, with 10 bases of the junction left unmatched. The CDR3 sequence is CASSQGQGEYPNYGYTF. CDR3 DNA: TGCGCCAGCAGCCAGGGACAGGGAGAATATCCTAACTATGGCTACACCTTC. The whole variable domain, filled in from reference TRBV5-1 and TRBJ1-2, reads KAGVTQTPRYLIKTRGQQVTLSCSPISGHRSVSWYQQTPGQGLQFLFEYFSETQRNKGNFPGRFSGRQFSNSRSEMNVSTLELGDSALYLCASSQGQGEYPNYGYTFGSGTRLTVV.

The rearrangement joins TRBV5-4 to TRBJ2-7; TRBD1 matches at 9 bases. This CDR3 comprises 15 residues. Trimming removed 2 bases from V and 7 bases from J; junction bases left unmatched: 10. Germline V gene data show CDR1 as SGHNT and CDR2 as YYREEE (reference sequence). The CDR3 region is CASSFKDRGPGEQYF. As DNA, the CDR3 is TGTGCCAGCAGCTTTAAGGACAGGGGCCCTGGGGAGCAGTACTTC. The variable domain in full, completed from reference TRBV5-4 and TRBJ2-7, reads ETGVTQSPTHLIKTRGQQVTLRCSSQSGHNTVSWYQQALGQGPQFIFQYYREEENGRGNFPPRFSGLQFPNYSSELNVNALELDDSALYLCASSFKDRGPGEQYFGPGTRLTVT.

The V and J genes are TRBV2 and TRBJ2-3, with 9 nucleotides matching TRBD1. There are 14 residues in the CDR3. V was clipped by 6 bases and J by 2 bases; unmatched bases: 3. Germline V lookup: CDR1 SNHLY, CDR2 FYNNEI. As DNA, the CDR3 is TGTGCCAGCAGGGAACAGGGGGCCACAGATACGCAGTATTTT. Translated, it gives CASREQGATDTQYF.

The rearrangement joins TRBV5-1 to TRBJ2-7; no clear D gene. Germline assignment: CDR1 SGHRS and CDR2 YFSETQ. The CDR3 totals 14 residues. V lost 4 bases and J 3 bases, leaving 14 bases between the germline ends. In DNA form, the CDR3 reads TGCGCCAGCAGCACAACGGCGGCCATCTACGAGCAGTACTTC. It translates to CASSTTAAIYEQYF.

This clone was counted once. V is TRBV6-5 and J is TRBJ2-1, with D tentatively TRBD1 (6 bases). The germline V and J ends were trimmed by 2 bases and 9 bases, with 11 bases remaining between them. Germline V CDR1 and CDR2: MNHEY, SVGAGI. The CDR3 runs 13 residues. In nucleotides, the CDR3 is TGTGCCAGCAGTTACCAGGGGATGGCTGAGCAGTTCTTC. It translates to CASSYQGMAEQFF.

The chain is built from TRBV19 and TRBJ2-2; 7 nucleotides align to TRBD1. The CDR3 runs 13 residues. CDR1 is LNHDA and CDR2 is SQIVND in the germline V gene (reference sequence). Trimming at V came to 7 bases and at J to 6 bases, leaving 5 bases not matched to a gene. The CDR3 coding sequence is TGTGCCAGTACCCCAGACAGGGCCGGGGAGCTGTTTTTT. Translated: CASTPDRAGELFF.

The CDR3 coding sequence is TGTGCCAGCAGGAGGAGCGGGGCCAACTCTGGAAACACCATATATTTT. It yields the protein CASRRSGANSGNTIYF. The V gene is TRBV27, the J gene TRBJ1-3, with D possibly TRBD1 on 5 matching bases. V was shortened by 6 bases and J by 0 bases, with 15 bases between the two germline ends. The CDR3 runs to 16 residues. CDR1 MNHEY and CDR2 SMNVEV come from the germline V gene (reference sequence).

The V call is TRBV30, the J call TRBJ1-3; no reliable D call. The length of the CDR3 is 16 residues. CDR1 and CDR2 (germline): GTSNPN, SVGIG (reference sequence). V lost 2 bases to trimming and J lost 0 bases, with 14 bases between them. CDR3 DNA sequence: TGTGCCTGGAGTAGGAGTAACCCCAGCTCTGGAAACACCATATATTTT. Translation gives CAWSRSNPSSGNTIYF.

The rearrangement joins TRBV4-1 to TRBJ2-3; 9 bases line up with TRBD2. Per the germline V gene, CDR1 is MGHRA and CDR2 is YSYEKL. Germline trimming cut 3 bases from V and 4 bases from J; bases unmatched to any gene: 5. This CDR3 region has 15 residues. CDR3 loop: CASSHERGAADTQYF. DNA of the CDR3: TGCGCCAGCAGCCATGAGCGGGGGGCGGCAGATACGCAGTATTTT.

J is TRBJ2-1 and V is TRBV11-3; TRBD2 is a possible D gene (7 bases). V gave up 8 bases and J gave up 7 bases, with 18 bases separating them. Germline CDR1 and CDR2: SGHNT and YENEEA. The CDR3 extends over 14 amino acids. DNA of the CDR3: TGTGCCAGCCAACCGCCGCGGGGGCAGAATGAGCAGTTCTTC. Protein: CASQPPRGQNEQFF.

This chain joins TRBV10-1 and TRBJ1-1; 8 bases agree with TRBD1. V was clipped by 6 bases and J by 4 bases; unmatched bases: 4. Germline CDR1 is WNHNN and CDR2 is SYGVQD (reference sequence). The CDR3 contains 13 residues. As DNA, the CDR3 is TGCGCCAGCAGCCGCACAGGGGGCACTGAAGCTTTCTTT. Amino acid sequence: CASSRTGGTEAFF.

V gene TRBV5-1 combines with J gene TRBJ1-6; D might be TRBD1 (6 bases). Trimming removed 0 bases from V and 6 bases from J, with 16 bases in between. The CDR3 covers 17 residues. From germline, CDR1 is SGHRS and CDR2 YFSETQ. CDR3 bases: TGCGCCAGCAGCTTGGCCGGGGCAGGGGCAATTAATTCACCCCTCCACTTT. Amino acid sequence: CASSLAGAGAINSPLHF.

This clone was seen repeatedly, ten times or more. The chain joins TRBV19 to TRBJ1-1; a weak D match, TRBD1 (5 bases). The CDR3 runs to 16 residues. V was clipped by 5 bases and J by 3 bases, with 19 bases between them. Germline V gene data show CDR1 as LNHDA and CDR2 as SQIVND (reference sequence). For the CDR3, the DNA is TGTGCCAGTAGTCTGCCGTCGGGAGGGACCCACACTGAAGCTTTCTTT. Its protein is CASSLPSGGTHTEAFF. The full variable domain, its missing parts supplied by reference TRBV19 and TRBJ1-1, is DGGITQSPKYLFRKEGQNVTLSCEQNLNHDAMYWYRQDPGQGLRLIYYSQIVNDFQKGDIAEGYSVSREKKESFPLTVTSAQKNPTAFYLCASSLPSGGTHTEAFFGQGTRLTVV.

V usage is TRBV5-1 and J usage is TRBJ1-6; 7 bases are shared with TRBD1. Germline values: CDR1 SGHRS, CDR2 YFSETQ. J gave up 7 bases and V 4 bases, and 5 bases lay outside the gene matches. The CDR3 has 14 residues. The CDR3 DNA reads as TGCGCCAGCAGCCAGGGGACAGACAATTCACCCCTCCACTTT. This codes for CASSQGTDNSPLHF. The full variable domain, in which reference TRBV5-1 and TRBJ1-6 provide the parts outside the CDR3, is KAGVTQTPRYLIKTRGQQVTLSCSPISGHRSVSWYQQTPGQGLQFLFEYFSETQRNKGNFPGRFSGRQFSNSRSEMNVSTLELGDSALYLCASSQGTDNSPLHFGNGTRLTVT.

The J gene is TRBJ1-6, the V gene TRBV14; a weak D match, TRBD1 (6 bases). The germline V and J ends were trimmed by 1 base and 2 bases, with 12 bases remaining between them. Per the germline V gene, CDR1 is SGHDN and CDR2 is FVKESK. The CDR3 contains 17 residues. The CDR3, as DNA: TGTGCCAGCAGCCAAGTAGGGGGAGGGACCTATAATTCACCCCTCCACTTT. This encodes CASSQVGGGTYNSPLHF. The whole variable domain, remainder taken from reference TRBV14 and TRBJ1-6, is EAGVTQFPSHSVIEKGQTVTLRCDPISGHDNLYWYRRVMGKEIKFLLHFVKESKQDESGMPNNRFLAERTGGTYSTLKVQPAELEDSGVYFCASSQVGGGTYNSPLHFGNGTRLTVT.

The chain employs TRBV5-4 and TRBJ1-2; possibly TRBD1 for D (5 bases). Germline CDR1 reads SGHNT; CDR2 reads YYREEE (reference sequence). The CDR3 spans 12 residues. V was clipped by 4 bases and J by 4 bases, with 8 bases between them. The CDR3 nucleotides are TGTGCCAGCAGCCGCGACAGCTATGGCTACACCTTC. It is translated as CASSRDSYGYTF. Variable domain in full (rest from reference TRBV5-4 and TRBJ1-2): ETGVTQSPTHLIKTRGQQVTLRCSSQSGHNTVSWYQQALGQGPQFIFQYYREEENGRGNFPPRFSGLQFPNYSSELNVNALELDDSALYLCASSRDSYGYTFGSGTRLTVV.

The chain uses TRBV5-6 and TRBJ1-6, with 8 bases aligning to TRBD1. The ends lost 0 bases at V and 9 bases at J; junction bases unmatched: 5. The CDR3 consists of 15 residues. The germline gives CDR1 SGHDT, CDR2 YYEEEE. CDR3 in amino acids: CASSLGAGGGSPLHF. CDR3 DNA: TGTGCCAGCAGCTTGGGGGCAGGGGGCGGTTCACCCCTCCACTTT.

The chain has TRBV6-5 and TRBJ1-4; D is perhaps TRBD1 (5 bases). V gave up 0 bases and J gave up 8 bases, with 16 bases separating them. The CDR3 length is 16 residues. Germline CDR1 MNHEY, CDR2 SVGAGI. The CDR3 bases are TGTGCCAGCAGTTACTCGAAAGTCTGGGGGGAGGAAAAACTGTTTTTT. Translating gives CASSYSKVWGEEKLFF.